This T cell receptor (beta chain) was sequenced for a study of radiation and T cells in renal cell carcinoma. Time point indicated: blood 2 weeks post-SBRT. Treatment of the sample: 15 Gy SBRT to primary tumor, nephrectomy 4 weeks later. This clone was detected once. After removal of 5 bases from V and 3 bases from J, the junction contained 3 bases not matched to a gene. The CDR3 runs 13 residues. Germline V CDR1 and CDR2: SGHTA, FQGTGA. Produced via immunoSEQ multiplex PCR; TCRdb's table is partial and in-frame only. The sample includes about 130,000 clones, approximately 78% of them seen just once. The chain carries TRBV7-3 and TRBJ1-2; 7 bases are shared with TRBD1. The sample consisted of blood, taken from a patient whose treatment included radiotherapy and nephrectomy. This clonotype was sampled from an older woman with renal cell carcinoma. This chain's CDR3 is CASSRDSDYGYTF. In DNA form, the CDR3 reads TGTGCCAGCAGCCGGGACAGTGACTATGGCTACACCTTC.